Listed here is a single TCR beta chain. The authors' processing: Estimation of nucleated cell counts relied on the amplification of reference gene primers. Here immunoSEQ multiplex PCR was the method, and the copy in TCRdb shows in-frame clones only, minus some. The V and J calls and clone size come from that table; D and trimming were worked out from the DNA. The table includes about 260,000 clones, 80% to 90% detected once. V was clipped by 3 bases and J by 6 bases; unmatched bases: 1. The CDR3 is made up of 13 amino acids. The germline gives CDR1 LNHDA, CDR2 SQIVND (reference sequence). This entry belongs to a study of blood T cell repertoires in COVID-19. Study information: T cells, B-cell-depleted T cells, or PBMCs provided the cDNA or gDNA that served as material.

The receptor was isolated from a middle-aged woman with acute or convalescent COVID-19. The chain has TRBV19 and TRBJ2-1, with 8 bases fitting TRBD1. Material for sequencing was peripheral blood. This CDR3 is CASSIGTGNEQFF. The CDR3 bases are TGTGCCAGTAGTATCGGGACAGGCAATGAGCAGTTCTTC. The full variable domain, completed using reference TRBV19 and TRBJ2-1, is DGGITQSPKYLFRKEGQNVTLSCEQNLNHDAMYWYRQDPGQGLRLIYYSQIVNDFQKGDIAEGYSVSREKKESFPLTVTSAQKNPTAFYLCASSIGTGNEQFFGPGTRLTVL.